A single sample is the source of the 25 T cell receptor beta chains below, sequenced in a study of blood T cell repertoires in COVID-19 (TCRdb year 2020). Library generation was performed with the immunoSEQ multiplex PCR assay. TCRdb limited this immuneACCESS table to in-frame rearrangements with V and J called. A share of clones is missing; checked studies link under half to unresolved V genes, and the rest is unexplained. Here the sample has about 260,000 clones; about 86% occur a single time. Jointly, the top ten make up 4.1% of the sample. What was sequenced was PBMCs or T cells enriched from blood (not recorded which). The receptors come from a man in his thirties or forties with acute COVID-19.

Concerning this clone: One end of the junction does not line up with germline, which may come from a read error. The chain couples TRBV5-1 to TRBJ1-4, with unresolved D. CDR3 length: 18 residues. Germline V gives CDR1 SGHRS, CDR2 YFSETQ. CDR3 DNA sequence: TGTGCCAGCAGCCTGACCCCCACCGTTTCGGGTTCTAATGAAAAACTGTTTTTT. Residues: CASSLTPTVSGSNEKLFF.

The rearrangement joins TRBV28 to TRBJ1-6, with 7 bases aligning to TRBD1. The germline gives CDR1 MDHEN, CDR2 SYDVKM. This CDR3 has 14 amino acids. Trimming cost V 1 base and J 7 bases; bases outside gene matches: 1. Written as DNA, the CDR3 is TGTGCCAGCAGTTTATTGGGACAGAATTCACCCCTCCACTTT. This translates into CASSLLGQNSPLHF.

V is TRBV29-1 and J is TRBJ2-3; 7 nucleotides match TRBD2. The CDR3 is made up of 14 amino acids. Germline V gene data show CDR1 as SQVTM and CDR2 as ANQGSEA. After removal of 2 bases from V and 1 base from J, the junction contained 3 bases not matched to a gene. The CDR3 loop is CSVERGVGTDTQYF. CDR3 DNA: TGCAGCGTTGAACGGGGGGTGGGCACAGATACGCAGTATTTT.

The CDR3 loop reads CASSPSRRGIMNTEAFF. CDR3 nucleotide sequence: TGTGCCAGCAGTCCGAGTCGAAGGGGTATCATGAACACTGAAGCTTTCTTT. The chain combines TRBV28 with TRBJ1-1, with a tentative D call TRBD1 (5 bases). Germline CDR1 MDHEN, CDR2 SYDVKM. V gave up 5 bases and J gave up 0 bases, with 19 bases separating them. The CDR3 consists of 17 residues.

This CDR3 reads CASSRTVSGNTIYF. The CDR3 DNA sequence: TGTGCCAGCAGTCGGACAGTCTCTGGAAACACCATATATTTT. This sequence joins TRBV28 and TRBJ1-3; maybe TRBD1 (6 bases). Germline V gives CDR1 MDHEN, CDR2 SYDVKM. The CDR3 consists of 14 residues. Trimming shortened V by 5 bases and J by 0 bases, and 8 bases separated the two germline ends. Based on the CDR3 plus reference TRBV28 and TRBJ1-3, the full variable domain is DVKVTQSSRYLVKRTGEKVFLECVQDMDHENMFWYRQDPGLGLRLIYFSYDVKMKEKGDIPEGYSVSREKKERFSLILESASTNQTSMYLCASSRTVSGNTIYFGEGSWLTVV.

This rearrangement joins TRBV28 to TRBJ1-2; 11 nucleotides match TRBD1. The CDR3 sequence is 17 residues long. Germline V gene data show CDR1 as MDHEN and CDR2 as SYDVKM. The ends lost 7 bases at V and 5 bases at J; junction bases unmatched: 15. The DNA for the CDR3 is TGTGCCAGCATCCCCGCCGGGACAGGGGGAAAACCTTATGGCTACACCTTC. Its translation: CASIPAGTGGKPYGYTF.

The chain carries TRBV27 and TRBJ2-1; D is perhaps TRBD2 (6 bases). V gave up 5 bases and J gave up 5 bases, with 16 bases separating them. CDR1 MNHEY and CDR2 SMNVEV come from the germline V gene (reference sequence). The CDR3 sequence is 15 residues long. The CDR3 protein is CASSPRGGGDNEQFF. CDR3 in DNA: TGTGCCAGCAGTCCCCGTGGGGGAGGCGACAATGAGCAGTTCTTC.

V and J are TRBV6-4 and TRBJ2-3; TRBD2 matches 7 bases. J gave up 0 bases and V 4 bases, and 7 bases lay outside the gene matches. This CDR3 contains 16 residues. CDR1 and CDR2 from the germline V gene are MRHNA and SNTAGT. The CDR3 protein is CASSALAASSTDTQYF. The CDR3 bases are TGTGCCAGCAGTGCTCTAGCGGCTTCTAGCACAGATACGCAGTATTTT.

The chain combines TRBV18 with TRBJ1-5; TRBD1 matches at 7 bases. V lost 1 base, J lost 3 bases, and 3 bases stayed unmatched. The CDR3 contains 15 residues. Per the germline V gene, CDR1 is KGHSH and CDR2 is LQKENI. CDR3 in DNA: TGTGCCAGCTCACCACAGGGGGCCAACAATCAGCCCCAGCATTTT. It translates to CASSPQGANNQPQHF.

This rearrangement joins TRBV30 to TRBJ2-6, with D perhaps matching TRBD2 (5 bases). From germline, CDR1 is GTSNPN and CDR2 SVGIG (reference sequence). The CDR3 is made up of 17 amino acids. Deletions cut 3 bases from V and 0 bases from J, with 15 bases between. The CDR3 is CAWRRGRLSSGANVLTF. The CDR3 DNA is TGTGCCTGGAGACGCGGGCGGCTCTCCTCTGGGGCCAACGTCCTGACTTTC. Combining the CDR3 with reference TRBV30 and TRBJ2-6 gives the whole variable domain SQTIHQWPATLVQPVGSPLSLECTVEGTSNPNLYWYRQAAGRGLQLLFYSVGIGQISSEVPQNLSASRPQDRQFILSSKKLLLSDSGFYLCAWRRGRLSSGANVLTFGAGSRLTVL.

This sequence joins TRBV7-9 and TRBJ1-2; D possibly corresponds to TRBD1 (5 bases). CDR3 size: 13 residues. Trimming stripped 5 bases from V and 3 bases from J, with 10 bases between. Germline CDR1 SEHNR, CDR2 FQNEAQ (reference sequence). This CDR3 reads CASSPPGDYGYTF. The CDR3 region has the DNA TGTGCCAGCAGCCCCCCGGGGGACTATGGCTACACCTTC.

V usage is TRBV6-2 or TRBV6-3 and J usage is TRBJ2-1; 12 positions match TRBD2. This CDR3 region has 16 residues. The germline CDR1 and CDR2 sequences are MNHEY and SVGEGT. V gave up 2 bases and J gave up 3 bases; unmatched junction bases: 2. CDR3 in amino acids: CASSYLGLAGYNEQFF. The CDR3, as DNA: TGTGCCAGCAGTTACCTGGGACTAGCGGGCTACAATGAGCAGTTCTTC.

This chain uses TRBV7-2 with TRBJ1-1; 10 positions match TRBD1. Trimming cost V 5 bases and J 5 bases; bases outside gene matches: 8. The germline V gene has CDR1 SGHTA and CDR2 FQGNSA. There are 15 residues in the CDR3. This CDR3 is CASSTRQGAGTEAFF. The CDR3 DNA reads TGTGCCAGCAGCACCCGACAGGGGGCGGGGACTGAAGCTTTCTTT.

This clone was observed a handful of times. The CDR3: CASSEGSVYNEQFF. DNA for the CDR3: TGTGCCAGCAGTGAGGGGAGCGTTTACAATGAGCAGTTCTTC. This chain joins TRBV6-4 and TRBJ2-1, with a possible D match to TRBD2 (5 bases). The germline V gene encodes CDR1 MRHNA and CDR2 SNTAGT. This CDR3 has 14 residues. The V end was cut by 3 bases, the J end by 4 bases, with 10 bases between.

The chain links TRBV19 to TRBJ1-6; D not certain. The CDR3 runs to 13 residues. V shed 6 bases and J shed 13 bases, with 16 bases lying between them. The germline V gene has CDR1 LNHDA and CDR2 SQIVND (reference sequence). In DNA form, the CDR3 reads TGTGCCAGTAGCCCCGTGGTCCGGTCGCCCCTCCACTTT. It is translated as CASSPVVRSPLHF.

The rearrangement joins TRBV7-6 to TRBJ2-2; weak D call: TRBD1 (5 bases). V shed 1 base and J shed 4 bases, with 10 bases lying between them. Per germline, CDR1 SGHVS and CDR2 FNYEAQ. The CDR3 consists of 15 residues. DNA of the CDR3: TGTGCCAGCAGCTTAGGGGCAGGGTCCACCGGGGAGCTGTTTTTT. Its protein is CASSLGAGSTGELFF.

This CDR3 reads CARVSGEGGYTF. In DNA form, the CDR3 reads TGTGCTAGAGTTTCAGGGGAGGGAGGCTACACCTTC. The chain employs TRBV5-6 and TRBJ1-2, with D tentatively TRBD1 (6 bases). The germline V gene has CDR1 SGHDT and CDR2 YYEEEE. The CDR3 is 12 residues long.

V and J are TRBV15 and TRBJ1-2; 8 nucleotides match TRBD1. Germline CDR1 reads LNHNV; CDR2 reads YYDKDF (reference sequence). The CDR3 has 15 amino acids. With 5 bases clipped from V and 4 bases from J, the junction kept 9 bases outside the gene matches. The chain's CDR3 is CATSRGQGLSYGYTF. CDR3 nucleotide sequence: TGTGCCACCAGCCGAGGACAGGGTTTATCCTATGGCTACACCTTC.

This clone was observed a few times. This sequence joins TRBV4-3 and TRBJ2-5; 7 positions match TRBD2. The CDR3 loop spans 16 amino acids. With V trimmed by 2 bases and J by 4 bases, 10 bases remained unmatched. Germline-derived CDR1 and CDR2 are LGHNA and YSLEER. The CDR3 DNA is TGCGCCAGCAGCCAATCGCATGGGAGGGCTGGAGAGACCCAGTACTTC. As protein: CASSQSHGRAGETQYF.

V gene TRBV6-5 combines with J gene TRBJ2-5, with a possible D match to TRBD2 (5 bases). Germline loops: CDR1 MNHEY, CDR2 SVGAGI. V lost 6 bases and J 2 bases, leaving 16 bases between the germline ends. This CDR3 has 15 amino acids. CDR3 coding DNA: TGTGCCAGCAGCTCTCTGGACTTGGTTCAAGAGACCCAGTACTTC. Translation gives CASSSLDLVQETQYF.

The rearrangement joins TRBV5-3 to TRBJ2-5; unclear D gene. TRBV5-3 is classed as an ORF, of uncertain function. Trimming stripped 4 bases from V and 0 bases from J, with 7 bases between. The CDR3 sequence is 13 residues long. As DNA, the CDR3 is TGTGCCAGAAGCCAACACCACCAAGAGACCCAGTACTTC. Translation: CARSQHHQETQYF.

The chain couples TRBV6-6 to TRBJ1-4; a weak D match, TRBD1 (5 bases). This CDR3 region has 17 residues. The germline CDR1 and CDR2 sequences are MNHNY and SVGAGI (reference sequence). The V end lost 7 bases, the J end lost 6 bases, and 24 bases lay between the germline ends. CDR3 amino acids: CASTRYMQGHQDEKLFF. In DNA, the CDR3 is TGTGCCAGCACTCGGTATATGCAGGGCCACCAAGATGAAAAACTGTTTTTT.

The chain employs TRBV10-2 and TRBJ1-1, with 8 bases lining up with TRBD1. Germline values: CDR1 WSHSY, CDR2 SAAADI. This CDR3 is 15 amino acids long. V lost 6 bases, J lost 5 bases, and 11 bases stayed unmatched. The CDR3 reads CASRLAGGVVTEAFF. Written as DNA, the CDR3 is TGCGCCAGCAGGCTGGCAGGGGGCGTGGTGACTGAAGCTTTCTTT.

This clone was counted between two and nine times. V gene TRBV25-1 combines with J gene TRBJ2-2; D gene uncertain. The germline V gene encodes CDR1 MGHDK and CDR2 SYGVNS. There are 13 residues in the CDR3. Trimming took off 3 bases at V and 5 bases at J, with 7 bases between the two ends. CDR3 DNA: TGTGCCAGCAGTGAGATGGAGACCGGGGAGCTGTTTTTT. Protein product: CASSEMETGELFF.

The sample holds a few counts of this clone. The chain combines TRBV19 with TRBJ1-1; the D is unclear. Germline V gene sequence: CDR1 LNHDA, CDR2 SQIVND (reference sequence). Trimming took 5 bases from V and 1 from J, leaving 8 bases between them. This CDR3 is 13 amino acids long. The CDR3 DNA is TGTGCCAGTAGTTTGGGCAGGAACACTGAAGCTTTCTTT. As protein: CASSLGRNTEAFF. The full variable domain, its missing parts supplied by reference TRBV19 and TRBJ1-1, is DGGITQSPKYLFRKEGQNVTLSCEQNLNHDAMYWYRQDPGQGLRLIYYSQIVNDFQKGDIAEGYSVSREKKESFPLTVTSAQKNPTAFYLCASSLGRNTEAFFGQGTRLTVV.